Listed below are T cell receptor beta chains from one sample, sequenced in a study of cytomegalovirus exposure and HLA in healthy donors. The table came from immunoSEQ multiplex PCR; TCRdb's copy has only in-frame clones and leaves some out. Here the sample spans under 200,000 clones, more than 70% being singletons. The sequencing input was PBMCs. These receptors came from a male donor in good health and CMV-seronegative. The CDR3 runs from the conserved cysteine through the conserved F or W. Each record gives: J gene, clone size, CDR3 length, V gene, D gene, CDR3 DNA, CDR3 protein. D genes are given only for firm matches. Clone size is not always given. Where it is, it says once, few, many or a class for expanded clones.

TRBJ2-1,NA,14,TRBV28,TRBD1,TGTGCCAGCAGTTTTACAGGGGAGAGGAATGAGCAGTTCTTC,CASSFTGERNEQFF
TRBJ2-5,NA,11,TRBV20-1,NA,TGCAGTGCTAGTGCGGGAGAGACCCAGTACTTC,CSASAGETQYF
TRBJ2-1,NA,14,TRBV7-2,TRBD2,TGTGCCAGCAGCCGAGCGGGAGCCTTCTCTGAGCAGTTCTTC,CASSRAGAFSEQFF
TRBJ1-3,once,13,TRBV5-1,TRBD1,TGCGCCAGCAGGACAGGGGCTGGAAACACCATATATTTT,CASRTGAGNTIYF
TRBJ1-2,NA,17,TRBV7-9,NA,TGTGCCAGCAGCTTAGGTTTGGACACCCAGCGGGACTATGGCTACACCTTC,CASSLGLDTQRDYGYTF
TRBJ2-5,NA,17,TRBV5-1,NA,TGCGCCAGCCTCCCTAAAGCGGGTTTTCTGTTACGGGAGACCCAGTACTTC,CASLPKAGFLLRETQYF
TRBJ1-1,NA,13,TRBV6-1,NA,TGTGCCAGCAGCGCGACAGCGAACACTGAAGCTTTCTTT,CASSATANTEAFF
TRBJ1-1,NA,14,TRBV7-9,NA,TGTGCCAGCAGCTTATCGGGAATGAACACTGAAGCTTTCTTT,CASSLSGMNTEAFF
TRBJ1-1,NA,14,TRBV7-3,NA,TGTGCCAGCAGCTTAAAAAGCCGGAACACTGAAGCTTTCTTT,CASSLKSRNTEAFF
TRBJ1-5,NA,13,TRBV6-6,TRBD1,TGTGCCAGCGGAGACAGGGGAATTCAGCCCCAGCATTTT,CASGDRGIQPQHF
TRBJ2-5,NA,14,TRBV27,TRBD1,TGTGCCAGCAGTTTAATGACAGGGTCGGAGACCCAGTACTTC,CASSLMTGSETQYF
TRBJ1-4,NA,13,TRBV7-9,NA,TGTGCCAGCAGCTTAGCGCTAGCTGAAAAACTGTTTTTT,CASSLALAEKLFF
TRBJ2-1,NA,15,TRBV6-5,TRBD2,TGTGCCAGCAGTTATGGGGTAGCGGGAGGGCACGAGCAGTTCTTC,CASSYGVAGGHEQFF
TRBJ2-3,NA,15,TRBV5-5,TRBD1,TGTGCCAGCAGCTGGACAGGGGATAGCACAGATACGCAGTATTTT,CASSWTGDSTDTQYF
TRBJ1-5,NA,15,TRBV7-8,TRBD1,TGTGCCAGCAGCTTAACAGGGGGCAGGGGCCAGCCCCAGCATTTT,CASSLTGGRGQPQHF
TRBJ2-7,NA,15,TRBV27,NA,TGTGCCAGCAGAAGGGGAGTGTGGGGGCCATACGAGCAGTACTTC,CASRRGVWGPYEQYF
TRBJ2-1,NA,12,TRBV6-1,TRBD2,TGTGCCACGACTAGCGGGAGCAATGAGCAGTTCTTC,CATTSGSNEQFF
TRBJ2-1,NA,17,TRBV6-4,TRBD2,TGTGCCAGCAGTTCTCGCCGAAGCGGGAGCTCCTACAATGAGCAGTTCTTC,CASSSRRSGSSYNEQFF
TRBJ1-1,NA,13,TRBV2,NA,TGTGCCAGCAGTGAACAACCGAGCACTGAAGCTTTCTTT,CASSEQPSTEAFF
TRBJ2-2,NA,16,TRBV30,NA,TGTGCCTGGCTTCGATTATGGGGGGGCGATACCGGGGAGCTGTTTTTT,CAWLRLWGGDTGELFF
TRBJ2-1,NA,15,TRBV11-2,TRBD2,TGTGCCAGCAGCTTACCCAGCGGGAGTGAAAATGAGCAGTTCTTC,CASSLPSGSENEQFF
TRBJ2-7,once,18,TRBV6-1,TRBD2,TGTGCCAGCAGTGAAGGACTAGCGGGGGGTATATACTCCTACGAGCAGTACTTC,CASSEGLAGGIYSYEQYF
TRBJ1-6,NA,14,TRBV6-5,TRBD1,TGTGCCAGCTCAATCGACAGGGGCGATTCACCCCTCCACTTT,CASSIDRGDSPLHF
TRBJ2-3,NA,16,TRBV5-1,TRBD2,TGCGCCAGCAGCTTGGGGCTAGCGGGGGGCAGAGATACGCAGTATTTT,CASSLGLAGGRDTQYF
TRBJ2-1,NA,13,TRBV4-2,NA,TGTGCCAGCAGCCAAGGCCAAGGGGGATGGCAGTTCTTC,CASSQGQGGWQFF
TRBJ1-4,NA,15,TRBV27,NA,TGTGCCAGCAGTTTATCTTGGGGGCGGTCTGAAAAACTGTTTTTT,CASSLSWGRSEKLFF
TRBJ2-2,NA,15,TRBV11-3,TRBD1,TGTGCCAGCAGCCCCGACAGGGCGAACACCGGGGAGCTGTTTTTT,CASSPDRANTGELFF
TRBJ1-5,NA,16,TRBV5-1,NA,TGCGCCAGCAGCTCCCTGTGTTGGAGGCAATATCAGCCCCAGCATTTT,CASSSLCWRQYQPQHF
TRBJ2-7,few,14,TRBV7-3,NA,TGTGCCAGCAGCTTAGGTGCAGGAGGTTACGAGCAGTACTTC,CASSLGAGGYEQYF